The next 6 T cell receptor beta chains were all read from a single sample in a study of shared clonotypes between healthy human individuals. Clones were sequenced by immunoSEQ multiplex PCR, and TCRdb holds only the in-frame ones, with some missing. The table shows more than 2 million clones, with just over 90% occurring only once. Terminally differentiated effector memory CD45RA+ cells were excluded from the naive CD8 cells, which were CD45RO-negative and positively selected for CCR7. Sequencing was done on a sample of naive CD8+ T cells from PBMCs. Every receptor here comes from a young man in good health. Some clones in this sample may be carry-over from other donors' samples.

V is TRBV7-9 and J is TRBJ2-1; D is perhaps TRBD1 or TRBD2 (5 bases each). Between the trimmed V and J ends, which lost 7 bases and 5 bases, there was a span of 18 bases. Germline CDR1 SEHNR, CDR2 FQNEAQ (reference sequence). The CDR3 consists of 15 residues. Here the CDR3 reads CASTPPPSRDNEQFF. The CDR3 nucleotides are TGTGCCAGCACCCCTCCCCCTAGCAGGGACAATGAGCAGTTCTTC.

This chain uses TRBV23-1 with TRBJ1-5; D unclear. TRBV23-1 is reported as an ORF; its role is uncertain. The CDR3 has 14 amino acids. V lost 4 bases and J lost 2, with 9 bases in between. The CDR3 reads CASSLKECNQPQHF. CDR3 in DNA: TGCGCCAGCAGTCTAAAGGAATGCAATCAGCCCCAGCATTTT.

This chain joins TRBV7-9 and TRBJ1-2; D perhaps matches TRBD1 (6 bases). CDR3 length equals 14 residues. Germline V gene lookup returns CDR1 SEHNR and CDR2 FQNEAQ (reference sequence). With 0 bases removed from V and 7 bases from J, the gap between germline ends came to 12 bases. The CDR3 here is CASSLAARGAGYTF. In nucleotides, the CDR3 is TGTGCCAGCAGCTTAGCGGCCCGGGGGGCTGGCTACACCTTC.

The chain couples TRBV27 to TRBJ2-1, with 9 bases matching TRBD2. Germline loops: CDR1 MNHEY, CDR2 SMNVEV (reference sequence). This CDR3 is built from 17 residues. J lost 0 bases, V lost 7 bases, and 10 bases had no gene match. CDR3 DNA sequence: TGTGCCAGCACCCTCGGGAGCGGGAGGCTCTCCTACAATGAGCAGTTCTTC. Translation: CASTLGSGRLSYNEQFF.

The chain uses TRBV6-1 and TRBJ1-1; the D is unclear. CDR1 is MNHNS and CDR2 is SASEGT in the germline V gene. The V end lost 2 bases, the J end lost 1 base, and 17 bases lay between the germline ends. CDR3 length: 17 residues. The CDR3 nucleotides are TGTGCCAGCAGTGAACTAGGCTTTCGGCAGGAGAACACTGAAGCTTTCTTT. Protein: CASSELGFRQENTEAFF.

This clone has a single count. This chain uses TRBV5-4 with TRBJ2-7; 10 bases match TRBD2. The CDR3 has 15 amino acids. CDR1 SGHNT and CDR2 YYREEE come from the germline V gene (reference sequence). J gave up 0 bases and V 1 base, and 1 base lay outside the gene matches. CDR3 in amino acids: CASSLKRGGSYEQYF. The CDR3 DNA sequence: TGTGCCAGCAGCTTGAAGCGGGGGGGCTCCTACGAGCAGTACTTC. Together with reference TRBV5-4 and TRBJ2-7, the CDR3 gives the full variable domain: ETGVTQSPTHLIKTRGQQVTLRCSSQSGHNTVSWYQQALGQGPQFIFQYYREEENGRGNFPPRFSGLQFPNYSSELNVNALELDDSALYLCASSLKRGGSYEQYFGPGTRLTVT.